This T cell receptor beta chain appears in the sequencing data of a study of regulatory T cells in long-lasting Graves disease. The time point here: newly diagnosed GD, antithyroid drugs for less than 3 months. Extracted PBMC RNA gave rise to the TCR library. Both iRepertoire HTBI primers and Arm-PCR of CDR3 regions were used to build the TCR beta libraries. From the multiplex PCR reads, TCRdb called clonotypes with MiXCR, one entry per CDR3 protein. The top ten hold roughly a fifth of the sample, which has around 360,000 distinct CDR3 sequences, 15% to 20% seen once. The CDR3 is 13 amino acids. CDR1 and CDR2 (germline): SQVTM, ANQGSEA. Trimming removed 7 bases from V and 2 bases from J, with 14 bases in between. These same data were also listed under a study on T cells in Graves' hyperthyroidism and ophthalmopathy. From that paper: The study used the HTBI primer set for a first-round RT-PCR of the TCR CDR3.

The V and J genes are TRBV29-1 and TRBJ1-2; maybe TRBD1 (5 bases). Sequencing used peripheral blood mononuclear cells (PBMCs), obtained at new diagnosis, from a patient treated with antithyroid drugs. The sequence came from a woman aged 18-29 years with Graves disease. CDR3 sequence: CSAVGGDNYGYTF. The DNA for the CDR3 is TGCAGCGCAGTAGGAGGGGACAACTATGGCTACACCTTC. Filled out from reference TRBV29-1 and TRBJ1-2, the complete variable domain reads SAVISQKPSRDICQRGTSLTIQCQVDSQVTMMFWYRQQPGQSLTLIATANQGSEATYESGFVIDKFPISRPNLTFSTLTVSNMSPEDSSIYLCSAVGGDNYGYTFGSGTRLTVV.